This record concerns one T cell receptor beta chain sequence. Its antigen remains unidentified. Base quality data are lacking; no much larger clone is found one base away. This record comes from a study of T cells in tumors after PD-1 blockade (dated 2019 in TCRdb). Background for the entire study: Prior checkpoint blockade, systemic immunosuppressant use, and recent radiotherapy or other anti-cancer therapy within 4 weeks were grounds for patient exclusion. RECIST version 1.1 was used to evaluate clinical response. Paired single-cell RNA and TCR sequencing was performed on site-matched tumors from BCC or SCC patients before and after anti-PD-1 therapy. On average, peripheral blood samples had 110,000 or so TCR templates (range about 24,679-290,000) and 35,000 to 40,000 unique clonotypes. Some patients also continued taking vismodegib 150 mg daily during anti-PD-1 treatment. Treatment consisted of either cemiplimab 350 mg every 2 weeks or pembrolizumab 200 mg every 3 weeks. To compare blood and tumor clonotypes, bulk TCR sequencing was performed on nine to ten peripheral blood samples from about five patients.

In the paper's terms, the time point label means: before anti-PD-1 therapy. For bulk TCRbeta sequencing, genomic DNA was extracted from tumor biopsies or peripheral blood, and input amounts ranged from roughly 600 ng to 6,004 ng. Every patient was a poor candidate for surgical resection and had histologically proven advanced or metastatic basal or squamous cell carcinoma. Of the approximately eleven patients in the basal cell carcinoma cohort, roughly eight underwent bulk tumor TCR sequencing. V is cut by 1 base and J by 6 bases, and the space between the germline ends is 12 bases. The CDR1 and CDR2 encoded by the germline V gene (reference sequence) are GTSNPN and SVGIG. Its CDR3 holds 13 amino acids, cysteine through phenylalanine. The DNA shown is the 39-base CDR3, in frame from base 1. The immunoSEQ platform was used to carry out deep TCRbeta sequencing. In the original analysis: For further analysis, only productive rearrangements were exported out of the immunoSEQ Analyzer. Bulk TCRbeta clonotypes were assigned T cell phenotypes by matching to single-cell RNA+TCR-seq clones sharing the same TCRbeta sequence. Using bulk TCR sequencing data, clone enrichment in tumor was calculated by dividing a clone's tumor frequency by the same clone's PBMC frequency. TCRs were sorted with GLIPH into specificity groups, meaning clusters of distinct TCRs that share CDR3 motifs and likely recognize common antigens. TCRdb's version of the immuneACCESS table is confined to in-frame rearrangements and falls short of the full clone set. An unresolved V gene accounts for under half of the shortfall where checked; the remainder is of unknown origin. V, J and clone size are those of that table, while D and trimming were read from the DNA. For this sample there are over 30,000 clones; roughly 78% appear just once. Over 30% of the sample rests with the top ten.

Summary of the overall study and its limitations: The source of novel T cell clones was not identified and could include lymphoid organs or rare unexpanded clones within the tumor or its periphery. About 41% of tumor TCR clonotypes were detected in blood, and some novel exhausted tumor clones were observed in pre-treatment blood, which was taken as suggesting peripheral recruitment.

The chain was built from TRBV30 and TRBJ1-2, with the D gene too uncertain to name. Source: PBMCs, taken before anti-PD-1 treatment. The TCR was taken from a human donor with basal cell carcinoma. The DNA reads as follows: TGTGCCTGGAGTGCTTCTCCTCACGATGGCTACACCTTC. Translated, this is CAWSASPHDGYTF.